This is a list of T cell receptor beta chains from one sample in a study of regulatory T cells in long-lasting Graves disease. TCRdb processed the multiplex PCR reads anew with MiXCR; each CDR3 protein has one entry. This repertoire shows more than 650,000 distinct CDR3 sequences, about 30% found once; its top ten account for around 42%. The sequenced sample was peripheral blood mononuclear cells (PBMCs), obtained when the disease was refractory, from a patient treated with antithyroid drugs. Source of these receptors: a female donor with Graves disease. Each CDR3 is given without its conserved first and last residue. The D gene is left open where the match is weak.

>14|TRBD2|TRBV6-1
ASSRGLAGEKYEQY
>12|NA|TRBV9
ASSVGVATQPQH
>13|TRBD2|TRBV6-2/TRBV6-3
ASSDQRGSTDTQY
>14|NA|TRBV6-1
ASSDPGSYSNQPQH
>13|TRBD2|TRBV7-9
ASSKTSGSPYEQY
>14|TRBD2|TRBV19
ASSIRTSGNTGELF
>13|NA|TRBV6-2/TRBV6-3
ASSYSWGPSYEQY
>11|NA|TRBV19
ASSSLGLDEQY
>12|NA|TRBV7-3
ASSPPGFSYEQY
>12|NA|TRBV20-1
SARVSIADSPLH
>11|NA|TRBV27
ASRPTGSYEQY
>13|NA|TRBV27
ASSLSTTGLLGYT
>10|NA|TRBV7-9
ASSISGTEDY
>10|NA|TRBV10-3
AISESGREAF
>13|TRBD2|TRBV29-1
SVDRGRALTETQY
>16|NA|TRBV6-1
ASSERPLMLIGNTEAF
>11|NA|TRBV15
ATSRDRADTQY
>11|TRBD1|TRBV7-9
ASSSTGKDGYT
>12|NA|TRBV20-1
SARNLGVNTEAF
>12|TRBD2|TRBV20-1
SARGREGRETQY
>12|NA|TRBV12-3/TRBV12-4
ASSLYGGGTEAF
>9|NA|TRBV12-3/TRBV12-4
ASSPGGEQC